This T cell receptor beta chain was identified in a study of blood T cell repertoires in COVID-19. This clone was counted a single time. Study processing details: The authors estimated nucleated cell counts from reference gene primer amplification. Some clones are missing from TCRdb's copy, which holds only in-frame ones; the method was immunoSEQ multiplex PCR. For V, J and clone size, that table is used; D and trimming come from the DNA. The table includes roughly 140,000 clones, 75% to 85% detected once. After removal of 0 bases from V and 5 bases from J, the junction contained 9 bases not matched to a gene. Per germline, CDR1 SGDLS and CDR2 YYNGEE. There are 17 residues in the CDR3.

The clonotype was recovered from a woman aged 50 to 65 in a cohort sampled during active or convalescent COVID-19. The genes are TRBV9 and TRBJ1-2, with TRBD1 matching over 11 bases. Sequenced sample: peripheral blood. CDR3 sequence (DNA): TGTGCCAGCAGCGTAGTTGGGGGACAGGGGGGATTTTATGGCTACACCTTC. The encoded protein is CASSVVGGQGGFYGYTF.